Each of the 30 T cell receptor beta chains below was sequenced from the same sample in a study of molecular identifiers for immune sequencing clone quantification. TCRdb fed the PCR reads into MiXCR, producing one record per CDR3 protein. The sample records hundreds of thousands of distinct CDR3 sequences, under 25% being singletons. The sequencing sample was made of naive CD8+ T cells from blood, with Jurkat cell RNA spiked in. Noted subset: FACS-sorted CD8+CD4-CCR7+CD45RA+ naive T cells. The receptors derive from a human donor in good health. Some libraries in this study had Jurkat cell RNA spiked in.

This clonotype was picked up a small number of times. The rearrangement links TRBV6-5 to TRBJ1-2, with 7 bases identical to TRBD1. The CDR3 length is 17 residues. Trimming removed 4 bases from V and 6 bases from J; junction bases left unmatched: 17. CDR1 MNHEY and CDR2 SVGAGI come from the germline V gene. In DNA, the CDR3 is TGTGCCAGCAGTTTGGGAACAGGGGCTATGTTCGTCGATGGCTACACCTTC. Translated, it gives CASSLGTGAMFVDGYTF.

This chain links TRBV4-3 with TRBJ2-1, with 8 nucleotides matching TRBD1. Looked up from germline, CDR1 is LGHNA and CDR2 is YSLEER. This CDR3 is built from 16 residues. J was trimmed by 3 bases and V by 1 base; bases with no gene match: 5. This CDR3 reads CASSQGQDRVYNEQFF. The CDR3 nucleotides read TGCGCCAGCAGCCAAGGACAGGACAGGGTCTACAATGAGCAGTTCTTC.

Note on this clonotype: Relative to the germline gene, one junction end is altered; a read error may explain this. This chain connects TRBV7-9 to TRBJ2-7, with 12 bases aligning to TRBD2. The length of the CDR3 is 16 residues. The germline V gene has CDR1 SEHNR and CDR2 FQNEAQ (reference sequence). DNA of the CDR3: TGTGCCAGCAGAGCCACTAGCGGGGGGACCTCCTACGGGCAGTACTTC. Amino acid sequence: CASRATSGGTSYGQYF.

The chain recombines TRBV20-1 with TRBJ2-7; D not resolved. CDR1 and CDR2 (germline): DFQATT, SNEGSKA (reference sequence). The CDR3 extends over 14 amino acids. Trimming took off 3 bases at V and 2 bases at J, with 14 bases between the two ends. For the CDR3, the DNA is TGCAGTGCTAGTTTATTCGGGTTTCCCTACGAGCAGTACTTC. Protein sequence: CSASLFGFPYEQYF.

This clonotype was detected many times. This rearrangement joins TRBV24-1 to TRBJ2-7, with 8 bases fitting TRBD2. After removal of 4 bases from V and 2 bases from J, the junction contained 0 bases not matched to a gene. CDR1 KGHDR and CDR2 SFDVKD come from the germline V gene. The CDR3 consists of 13 residues. CDR3 nucleotide sequence: TGTGCCACCAGTGACGGGGGGGCCTACGAGCAGTACTTC. The encoded protein is CATSDGGAYEQYF.

Comment on this clonotype: This may come from a read error, since a much larger clone is one base off. The genes are TRBV19 and TRBJ2-7, with D possibly being TRBD1 (5 bases). CDR1 is LNHDA, CDR2 SQIVND, per germline (reference sequence). Trimming removed 3 bases at V and 6 bases at J, with 15 bases between. The length of the CDR3 is 14 residues. The CDR3 bases are TGTGCCAGTAGTATCGGTCAGGGAAGCTGCGAGCAGTACTTC. This translates into CASSIGQGSCEQYF.

The chain joins TRBV27 to TRBJ2-7; perhaps TRBD1 as D (6 bases). The CDR3 is 14 residues long. Trimming removed 4 bases from V and 0 bases from J, with 10 bases in between. Germline V gives CDR1 MNHEY, CDR2 SMNVEV (reference sequence). CDR3 amino acids: CASSSRDNSYEQYF. The CDR3 bases are TGTGCCAGCAGTTCCCGGGACAACTCCTACGAGCAGTACTTC.

In the case of this clonotype: Given a much more abundant clone one base away, this may be a read error. V usage is TRBV29-1 and J usage is TRBJ1-2; a possible D gene is TRBD1 (5 bases). This CDR3 is 12 amino acids long. Looked up from germline, CDR1 is SQVTM and CDR2 is ANQGSEA. The chain's CDR3 is CGVDAGNYGYTF. CDR3 DNA sequence: TGCGGCGTTGACGCAGGGAATTATGGCTACACCTTC.

This clonotype has a count of ten or more. This chain joins TRBV6-5 and TRBJ1-5, with a possible D match to TRBD1 (5 bases). V lost 6 bases to trimming and J lost 7 bases, with 16 bases between them. The CDR3 has 14 amino acids. Germline CDR1 is MNHEY and CDR2 is SVGAGI. DNA of the CDR3: TGTGCCAGCAGCCAGGTTGGGGCTGGACAGCCCCAGCATTTT. The encoded protein is CASSQVGAGQPQHF.

Points on this clonotype: One end of the junction fails to match germline, which may point to a read error. The chain employs TRBV2 and TRBJ1-2; D gene unclear. CDR1 and CDR2 from the germline V gene are SNHLY and FYNNEI. The CDR3 has 15 amino acids. CDR3 amino acids: CASSPPYLTNYGYAF. The CDR3 DNA follows: TGTGCCAGTTCACCCCCGTACCTGACTAACTATGGCTACGCCTTC.

The V and J genes are TRBV7-9 and TRBJ2-7; D might be TRBD2 (5 bases). CDR3 length equals 14 residues. Looked up from germline, CDR1 is SEHNR and CDR2 is FQNEAQ (reference sequence). Deletions cut 3 bases from V and 4 bases from J, with 13 bases between. CDR3 protein: CASSLVGPGYEQYF. CDR3 bases: TGTGCCAGCAGCTTGGTTGGGCCGGGGTACGAGCAGTACTTC.

In regard to this clonotype: Being one base from a much bigger clone, this may be a read error. No conserved phenylalanine or tryptophan ends this CDR3, so it is likely a read error. The rearrangement uses TRBV28 and TRBJ2-5; D not resolved. The CDR3 sequence is 13 residues long. Germline-derived CDR1 and CDR2 are MDHEN and SYDVKM. V was trimmed by 2 bases and J by 4 bases, leaving 8 bases between them. In DNA, the CDR3 is TGTGCCAGCAGTTTAGTGGGCCGAGAGACCCAGTACTTA. This translates into CASSLVGRETQYL.

This clonotype turned up a few times. This sequence joins TRBV6-5 and TRBJ1-4; D is possibly TRBD1 (5 bases). V was clipped by 0 bases and J by 0 bases, with 8 bases between them. There are 16 residues in the CDR3. Germline-derived CDR1 and CDR2 are MNHEY and SVGAGI. CDR3 region: CASSYSPGSTNEKLFF. DNA for the CDR3: TGTGCCAGCAGTTACTCTCCAGGGTCAACTAATGAAAAACTGTTTTTT.

This clonotype was detected many times. The chain recombines TRBV19 with TRBJ2-7, with 8 bases aligning to TRBD1. Germline-derived CDR1 and CDR2 are LNHDA and SQIVND (reference sequence). Trimming at V came to 5 bases and at J to 5 bases, leaving 2 bases not matched to a gene. The length of the CDR3 is 12 residues. CDR3 protein: CASSAQGDEQYF. CDR3 DNA: TGTGCCAGTAGTGCACAGGGGGACGAGCAGTACTTC.

This clonotype appeared many times. The V gene is TRBV14, the J gene TRBJ2-3; TRBD1 matches 7 bases. The CDR3 has 14 amino acids. Unmatched junction bases numbered 7, after V lost 4 bases and J lost 6 bases. CDR1 is SGHDN, CDR2 FVKESK, per germline. The CDR3: CASSPWTGWDTQYF. The CDR3 DNA reads as TGTGCCAGCAGCCCCTGGACAGGTTGGGATACGCAGTATTTT. Drawing the rest from reference TRBV14 and TRBJ2-3, the complete variable domain is EAGVTQFPSHSVIEKGQTVTLRCDPISGHDNLYWYRRVMGKEIKFLLHFVKESKQDESGMPNNRFLAERTGGTYSTLKVQPAELEDSGVYFCASSPWTGWDTQYFGPGTRLTVL.

This clonotype was detected many times. V and J are TRBV24-1 and TRBJ2-6; D may be TRBD2 (6 bases). This CDR3 has 16 residues. Trimming shortened V by 2 bases and J by 4 bases, and 11 bases separated the two germline ends. Looked up from germline, CDR1 is KGHDR and CDR2 is SFDVKD. The CDR3 region is CATSDSGGSGANVLTF. In nucleotides, the CDR3 is TGTGCCACCAGTGATTCCGGGGGTTCAGGGGCCAACGTCCTGACTTTC.

The rearrangement uses TRBV4-3 and TRBJ1-1; maybe TRBD1 (6 bases). Germline CDR1 is LGHNA and CDR2 is YSLEER. The germline V and J ends were trimmed by 0 bases and 1 base, with 15 bases remaining between them. The CDR3 is 17 amino acids. CDR3 region: CASSQDTLGGPNTEAFF. CDR3 nucleotide sequence: TGCGCCAGCAGCCAAGATACCCTGGGGGGCCCGAACACTGAAGCTTTCTTT.

This clonotype was seen a few times. The J gene is TRBJ1-5, the V gene TRBV27, with 7 bases fitting TRBD1. The CDR3 spans 14 residues. Germline trimming cut 5 bases from V and 5 bases from J; bases unmatched to any gene: 6. Per the germline V gene, CDR1 is MNHEY and CDR2 is SMNVEV (reference sequence). CDR3 protein: CASSGQGGYQPQHF. The CDR3 DNA reads as TGTGCCAGCAGTGGGCAGGGGGGTTATCAGCCCCAGCATTTT.

This clonotype appeared many times. The CDR3 nucleotides read TGTGCCAGCAGCCCGAGCTACTCCTACGAGCAGTACTTC. Its protein is CASSPSYSYEQYF. The chain combines TRBV13 with TRBJ2-7; unclear D gene. CDR3 size: 13 residues. V shed 5 bases and J shed 0 bases, with 8 bases lying between them. Germline loops: CDR1 PRHDT, CDR2 FYEKMQ (reference sequence).

This clonotype was recorded at least ten times. The rearrangement joins TRBV7-2 to TRBJ1-1, with D maybe TRBD1 (6 bases). V was trimmed by 4 bases and J by 1 base, leaving 10 bases between them. The V gene's germline CDR1 is SGHTA and CDR2 FQGNSA. The CDR3 is 14 amino acids. The CDR3 spells CASSSLQGNTEAFF. The CDR3 nucleotides read TGTGCCAGCAGCTCGTTACAGGGGAACACTGAAGCTTTCTTT.

This rearrangement joins TRBV12-3 or TRBV12-4 to TRBJ1-1; D is possibly TRBD1 (5 bases). V was shortened by 9 bases and J by 1 base, with 15 bases between the two germline ends. CDR3 size: 14 residues. CDR3: CASQTGTTNTEAFF. The DNA for the CDR3 is TGTGCCAGTCAAACCGGGACGACGAACACTGAAGCTTTCTTT.

The chain links TRBV4-3 to TRBJ1-2; D is perhaps TRBD1 (5 bases). Germline CDR1 and CDR2: LGHNA and YSLEER. The CDR3 runs to 14 residues. V shed 11 bases and J shed 6 bases, with 22 bases lying between them. In DNA, the CDR3 is TGCGCCCGCCGCCAAGATCGCAGGGATCATGGCTACACCTTC. This gives the protein CARRQDRRDHGYTF.

In its sample, this clonotype was seen a few times. V gene TRBV20-1 combines with J gene TRBJ2-7, with 12 bases matching TRBD2. This CDR3 is built from 16 residues. The germline CDR1 and CDR2 sequences are DFQATT and SNEGSKA (reference sequence). V gave up 3 bases and J gave up 2 bases; unmatched junction bases: 8. This chain's CDR3 is CSASPGTSGFPYEQYF. CDR3 nucleotide sequence: TGCAGTGCTAGTCCGGGGACTAGCGGGTTTCCCTACGAGCAGTACTTC.

This clonotype has at least ten counts. The genes are TRBV12-3 or TRBV12-4 and TRBJ1-5; 7 bases match TRBD1. Trimming took 6 bases from V and 2 from J; bases not matched to a gene: 4. The CDR3 contains 14 residues. The CDR3 nucleotides read TGTGCCAGCAGCCCAACAGGGGGCAATCAGCCCCAGCATTTT. Its translation: CASSPTGGNQPQHF.

With respect to this clonotype: A read error is possible here, since a much larger clone lies one base away. This CDR3 is missing its conserved last phenylalanine or tryptophan, likely due to a read error. The chain recombines TRBV12-3 or TRBV12-4 with TRBJ2-3, with D possibly being TRBD1 or TRBD2 (5 bases each). This CDR3 has 13 residues. With 3 bases removed from V and 3 bases from J, the gap between germline ends came to 7 bases. The CDR3 DNA follows: TGTGCCAGCAGTTTGGGGGAGACAGATACGCAGTATTAT. Translating it yields CASSLGETDTQYY.

This clonotype has more than one count but fewer than ten. V and J are TRBV20-1 and TRBJ2-7; D might be TRBD1 or TRBD2, each matching 5 bases. Germline V lookup: CDR1 DFQATT, CDR2 SNEGSKA (reference sequence). V was clipped by 0 bases and J by 3 bases, with 24 bases between them. The CDR3 sequence is 18 residues long. The CDR3 DNA sequence: TGCAGTGCTAGAGACACCCTAAAGTTGGGGGTATCAGGCTACGAGCAGTACTTC. Its protein product is CSARDTLKLGVSGYEQYF.

Comments on this clonotype: One base away lies a much larger clone, so this may be a sequencing read error. The V and J genes are TRBV4-2 and TRBJ2-7; 10 nucleotides align to TRBD2. Germline-derived CDR1 and CDR2 are LGHNA and YNFKEQ. This CDR3 spans 15 amino acids. For the CDR3, the DNA is TGTGCCAGCAGCCAAGAGGGACTAGCGTTTTACGAGCAGTGCTTC. Its translation: CASSQEGLAFYEQCF.

V is TRBV27 and J is TRBJ2-3; a weak D match, TRBD2 (6 bases). Trimming shortened V by 5 bases and J by 6 bases, and 18 bases separated the two germline ends. The CDR3 loop spans 15 amino acids. Germline V CDR1 and CDR2: MNHEY, SMNVEV (reference sequence). The CDR3 sequence: CASSDSGGGRDTQYF. In nucleotides, the CDR3 is TGTGCCAGCAGTGATAGCGGAGGAGGGCGCGATACGCAGTATTTT.

This clonotype was found a few times. CDR3 sequence: CAWSLGMNTEAFF. The CDR3 nucleotides are TGTGCCTGGAGTCTGGGTATGAACACTGAAGCTTTCTTT. This chain links TRBV30 with TRBJ1-1, with D unclear. This CDR3 has 13 amino acids. Germline CDR1 GTSNPN, CDR2 SVGIG (reference sequence). V dropped 2 bases and J dropped 0 bases, with 7 bases sitting between them.

This clonotype was found many times. The chain joins TRBV7-2 to TRBJ1-5, with TRBD1 as a possible D gene (5 bases). This CDR3 has 16 residues. V lost 1 base and J 5 bases, leaving 15 bases between the germline ends. Germline lookup yields CDR1 SGHTA and CDR2 FQGNSA. The CDR3 DNA sequence: TGTGCCAGCAGCTTAGATGGGACTTACGACTATCAGCCCCAGCATTTT. It yields the protein CASSLDGTYDYQPQHF. Together with reference TRBV7-2 and TRBJ1-5, the CDR3 gives the full variable domain: GAGVSQSPSNKVTEKGKDVELRCDPISGHTALYWYRQSLGQGLEFLIYFQGNSAPDKSGLPSDRFSAERTGGSVSTLTIQRTQQEDSAVYLCASSLDGTYDYQPQHFGDGTRLSIL.